Included here is one T cell receptor (beta chain) sequence, with context. The antigen remains unidentified. These data originate in a study of identical twins. Study outcomes and limitations: Compared with unrelated sharing, twin-shared out-of-frame alpha sequences had more low-probability sequences. Zero-insertion results could be subject to partial confounding by invariant MAIT and iNKT cells.

Germline CDR1 reads SGHRS; CDR2 reads YFSETQ. The length of the CDR3 is 14 residues. Trimming pared 1 base from V and 2 bases from J, leaving 8 bases between. Healthy Caucasians supplied all donations. TCRdb passed the 5' RACE reads through MiXCR, listing each CDR3 protein once. The repertoire holds some 1,600,000 distinct CDR3 sequences, with around 33% as singletons. The sequenced material came from cord blood. The clonotype was recovered from a newborn girl in good health. The chain has TRBV5-1 and TRBJ2-3; D is perhaps TRBD2 (6 bases). The CDR3: CASSLRRATDTQYF. In DNA, the CDR3 is TGCGCCAGCAGCTTGAGGAGGGCCACAGATACGCAGTATTTT.